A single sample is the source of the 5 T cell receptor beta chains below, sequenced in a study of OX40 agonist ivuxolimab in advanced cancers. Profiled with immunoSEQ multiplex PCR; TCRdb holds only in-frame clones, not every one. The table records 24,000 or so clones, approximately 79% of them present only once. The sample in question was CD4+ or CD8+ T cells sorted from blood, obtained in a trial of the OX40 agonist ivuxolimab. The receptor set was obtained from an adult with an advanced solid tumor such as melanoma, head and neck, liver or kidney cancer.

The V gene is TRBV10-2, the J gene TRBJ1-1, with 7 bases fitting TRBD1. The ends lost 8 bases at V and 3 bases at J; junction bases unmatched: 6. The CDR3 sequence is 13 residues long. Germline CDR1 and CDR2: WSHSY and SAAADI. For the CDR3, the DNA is TGCGCCAGCTCCTCACAGGGGTACACTGAAGCTTTCTTT. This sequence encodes CASSSQGYTEAFF.

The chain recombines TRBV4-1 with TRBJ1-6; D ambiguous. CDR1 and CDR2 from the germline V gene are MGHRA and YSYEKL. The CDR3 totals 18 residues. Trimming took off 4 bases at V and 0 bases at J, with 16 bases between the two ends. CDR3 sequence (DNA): TGCGCCAGCAGCCCCGAGGTCGTAGGGAGCTCCTATAATTCACCCCTCCACTTT. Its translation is CASSPEVVGSSYNSPLHF.

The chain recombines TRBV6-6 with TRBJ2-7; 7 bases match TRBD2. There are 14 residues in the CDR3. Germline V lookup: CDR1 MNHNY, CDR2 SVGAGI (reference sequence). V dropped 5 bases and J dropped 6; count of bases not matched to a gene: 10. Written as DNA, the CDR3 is TGTGCCAGCAGTCGACGGACTAGTTCCGGCGAGCAGTACTTC. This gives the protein CASSRRTSSGEQYF.

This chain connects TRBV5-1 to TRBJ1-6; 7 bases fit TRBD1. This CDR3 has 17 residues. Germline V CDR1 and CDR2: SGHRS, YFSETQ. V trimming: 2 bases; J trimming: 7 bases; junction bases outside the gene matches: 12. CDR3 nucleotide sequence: TGCGCCAGCAGCTTACAATTTACCGGGACAGCGAATTCACCCCTCCACTTT. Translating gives CASSLQFTGTANSPLHF.

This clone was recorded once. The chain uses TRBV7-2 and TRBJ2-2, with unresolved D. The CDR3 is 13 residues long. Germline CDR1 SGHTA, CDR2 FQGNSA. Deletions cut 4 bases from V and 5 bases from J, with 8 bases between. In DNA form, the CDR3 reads TGTGCCAGCAGCTATGGCCCAACCGGGGAGCTGTTTTTT. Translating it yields CASSYGPTGELFF.